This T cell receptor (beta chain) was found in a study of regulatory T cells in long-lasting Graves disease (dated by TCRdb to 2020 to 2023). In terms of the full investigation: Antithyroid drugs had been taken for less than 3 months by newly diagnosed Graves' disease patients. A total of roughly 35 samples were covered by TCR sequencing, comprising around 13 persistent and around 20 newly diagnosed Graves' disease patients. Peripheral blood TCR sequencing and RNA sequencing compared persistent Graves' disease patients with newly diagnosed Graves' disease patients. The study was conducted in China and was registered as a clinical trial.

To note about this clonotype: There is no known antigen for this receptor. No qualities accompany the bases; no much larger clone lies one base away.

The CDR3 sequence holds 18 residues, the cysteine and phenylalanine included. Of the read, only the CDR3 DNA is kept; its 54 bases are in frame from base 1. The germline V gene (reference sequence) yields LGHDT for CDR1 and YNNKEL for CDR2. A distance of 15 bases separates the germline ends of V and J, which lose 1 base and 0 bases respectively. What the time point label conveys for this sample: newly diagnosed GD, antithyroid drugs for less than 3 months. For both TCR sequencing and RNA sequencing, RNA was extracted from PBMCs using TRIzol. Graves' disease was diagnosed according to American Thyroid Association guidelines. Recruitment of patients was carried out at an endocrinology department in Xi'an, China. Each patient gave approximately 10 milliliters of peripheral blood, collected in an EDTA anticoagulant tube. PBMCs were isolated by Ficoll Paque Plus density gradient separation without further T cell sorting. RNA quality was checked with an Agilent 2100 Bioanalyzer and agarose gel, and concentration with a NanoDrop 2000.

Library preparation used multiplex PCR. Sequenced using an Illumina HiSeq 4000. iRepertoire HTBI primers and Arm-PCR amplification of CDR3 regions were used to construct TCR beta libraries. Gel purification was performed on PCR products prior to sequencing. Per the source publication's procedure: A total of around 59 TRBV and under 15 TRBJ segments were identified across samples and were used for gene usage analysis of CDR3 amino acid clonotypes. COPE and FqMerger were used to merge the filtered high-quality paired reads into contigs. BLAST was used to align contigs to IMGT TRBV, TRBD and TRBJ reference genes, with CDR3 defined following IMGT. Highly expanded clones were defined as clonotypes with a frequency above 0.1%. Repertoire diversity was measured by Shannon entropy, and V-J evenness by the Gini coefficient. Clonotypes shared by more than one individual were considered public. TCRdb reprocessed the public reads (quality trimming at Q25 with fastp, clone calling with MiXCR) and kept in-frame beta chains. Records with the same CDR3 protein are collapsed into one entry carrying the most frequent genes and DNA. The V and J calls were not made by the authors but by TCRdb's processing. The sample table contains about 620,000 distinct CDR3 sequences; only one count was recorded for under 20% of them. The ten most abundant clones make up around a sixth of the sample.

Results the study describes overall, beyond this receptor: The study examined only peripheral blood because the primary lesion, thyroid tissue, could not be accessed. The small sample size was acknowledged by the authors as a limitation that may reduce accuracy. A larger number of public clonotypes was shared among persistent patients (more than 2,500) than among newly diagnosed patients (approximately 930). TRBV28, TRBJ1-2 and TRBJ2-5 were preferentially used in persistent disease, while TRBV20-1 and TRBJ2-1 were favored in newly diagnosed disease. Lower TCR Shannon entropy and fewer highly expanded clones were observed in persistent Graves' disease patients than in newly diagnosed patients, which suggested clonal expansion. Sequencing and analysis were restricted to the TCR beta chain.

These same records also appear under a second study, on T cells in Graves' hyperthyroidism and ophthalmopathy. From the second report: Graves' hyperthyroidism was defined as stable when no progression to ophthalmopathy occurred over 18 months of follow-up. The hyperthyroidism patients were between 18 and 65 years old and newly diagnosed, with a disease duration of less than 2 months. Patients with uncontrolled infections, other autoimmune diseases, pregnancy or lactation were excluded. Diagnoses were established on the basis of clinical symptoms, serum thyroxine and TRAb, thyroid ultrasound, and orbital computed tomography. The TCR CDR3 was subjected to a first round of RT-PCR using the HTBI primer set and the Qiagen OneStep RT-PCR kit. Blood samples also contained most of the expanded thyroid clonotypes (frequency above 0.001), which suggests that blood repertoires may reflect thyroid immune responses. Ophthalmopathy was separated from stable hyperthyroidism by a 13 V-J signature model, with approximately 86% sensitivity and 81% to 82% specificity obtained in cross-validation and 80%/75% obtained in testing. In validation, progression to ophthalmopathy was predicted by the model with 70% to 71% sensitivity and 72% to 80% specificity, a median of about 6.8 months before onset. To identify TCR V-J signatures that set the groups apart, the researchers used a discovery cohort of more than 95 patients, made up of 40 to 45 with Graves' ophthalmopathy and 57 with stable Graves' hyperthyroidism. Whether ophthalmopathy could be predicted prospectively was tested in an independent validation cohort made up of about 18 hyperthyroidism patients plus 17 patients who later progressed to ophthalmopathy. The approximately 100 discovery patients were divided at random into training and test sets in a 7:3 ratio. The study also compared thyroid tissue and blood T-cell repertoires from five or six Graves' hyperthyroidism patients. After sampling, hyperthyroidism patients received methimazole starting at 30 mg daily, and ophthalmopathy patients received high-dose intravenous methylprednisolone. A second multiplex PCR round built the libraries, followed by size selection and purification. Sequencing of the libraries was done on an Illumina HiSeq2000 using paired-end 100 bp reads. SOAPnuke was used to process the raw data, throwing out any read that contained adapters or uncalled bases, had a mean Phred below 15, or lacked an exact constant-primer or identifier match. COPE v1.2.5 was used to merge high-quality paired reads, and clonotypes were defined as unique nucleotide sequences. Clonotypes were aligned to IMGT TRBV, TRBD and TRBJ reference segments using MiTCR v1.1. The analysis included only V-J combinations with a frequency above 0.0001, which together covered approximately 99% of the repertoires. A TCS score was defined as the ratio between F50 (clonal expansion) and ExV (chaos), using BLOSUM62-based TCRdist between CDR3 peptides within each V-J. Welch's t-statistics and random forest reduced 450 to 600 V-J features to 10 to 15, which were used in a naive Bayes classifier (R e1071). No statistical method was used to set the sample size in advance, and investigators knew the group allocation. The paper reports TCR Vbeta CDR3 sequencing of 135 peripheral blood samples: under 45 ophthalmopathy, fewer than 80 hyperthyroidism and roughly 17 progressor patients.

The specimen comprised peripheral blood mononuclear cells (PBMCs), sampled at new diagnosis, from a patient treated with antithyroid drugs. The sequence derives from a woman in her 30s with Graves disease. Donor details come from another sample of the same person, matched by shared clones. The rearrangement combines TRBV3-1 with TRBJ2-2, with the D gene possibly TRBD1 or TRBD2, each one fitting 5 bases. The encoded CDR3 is CASSQGRTRGANTGELFF. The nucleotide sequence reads TGTGCCAGCAGCCAAGGCAGGACCCGGGGCGCGAACACCGGGGAGCTGTTTTTT.